The clone carrying this T cell receptor beta chain was counted only a few times. In the authors' methods: Estimated nucleated cell counts came from reference gene primer amplification. The repertoire was sequenced with immunoSEQ multiplex PCR; TCRdb's copy has only in-frame clones and lacks some. Clone size and V and J calls were adopted from that table, with D and trimming inferred from the DNA. The sample has 140,000 to 150,000 clones, approximately 85% seen once. The V end was cut by 2 bases, the J end by 4 bases, with 9 bases between. This CDR3 contains 14 residues. Germline-derived CDR1 and CDR2 are KGHSH and LQKENI. The sample belongs to a study of blood T cell repertoires in COVID-19. The wider study: Sites across the United States, Italy and Spain contributed samples from acute and convalescent COVID-19. Sources were T cells, B-cell-depleted T cells, or PBMCs; the material itself was cDNA or gDNA.

Patients of the Seattle cohort, enrolled during active infection, were followed longitudinally. This clonotype originated in a woman aged 55 to 70 with COVID-19, enrolled during active disease. Sequenced sample: peripheral blood. V and J are TRBV18 and TRBJ1-5; tentatively, D is TRBD1 (5 bases). The CDR3 reads CASSPDNRNQPQHF. The CDR3 DNA follows: TGTGCCAGCTCACCAGATAACAGGAATCAGCCCCAGCATTTT. Full variable domain (rest looked up from reference TRBV18 and TRBJ1-5): NAGVMQNPRHLVRRRGQEARLRCSPMKGHSHVYWYRQLPEEGLKFMVYLQKENIIDESGMPKERFSAEFPKEGPSILRIQQVVRGDSAAYFCASSPDNRNQPQHFGDGTRLSIL.